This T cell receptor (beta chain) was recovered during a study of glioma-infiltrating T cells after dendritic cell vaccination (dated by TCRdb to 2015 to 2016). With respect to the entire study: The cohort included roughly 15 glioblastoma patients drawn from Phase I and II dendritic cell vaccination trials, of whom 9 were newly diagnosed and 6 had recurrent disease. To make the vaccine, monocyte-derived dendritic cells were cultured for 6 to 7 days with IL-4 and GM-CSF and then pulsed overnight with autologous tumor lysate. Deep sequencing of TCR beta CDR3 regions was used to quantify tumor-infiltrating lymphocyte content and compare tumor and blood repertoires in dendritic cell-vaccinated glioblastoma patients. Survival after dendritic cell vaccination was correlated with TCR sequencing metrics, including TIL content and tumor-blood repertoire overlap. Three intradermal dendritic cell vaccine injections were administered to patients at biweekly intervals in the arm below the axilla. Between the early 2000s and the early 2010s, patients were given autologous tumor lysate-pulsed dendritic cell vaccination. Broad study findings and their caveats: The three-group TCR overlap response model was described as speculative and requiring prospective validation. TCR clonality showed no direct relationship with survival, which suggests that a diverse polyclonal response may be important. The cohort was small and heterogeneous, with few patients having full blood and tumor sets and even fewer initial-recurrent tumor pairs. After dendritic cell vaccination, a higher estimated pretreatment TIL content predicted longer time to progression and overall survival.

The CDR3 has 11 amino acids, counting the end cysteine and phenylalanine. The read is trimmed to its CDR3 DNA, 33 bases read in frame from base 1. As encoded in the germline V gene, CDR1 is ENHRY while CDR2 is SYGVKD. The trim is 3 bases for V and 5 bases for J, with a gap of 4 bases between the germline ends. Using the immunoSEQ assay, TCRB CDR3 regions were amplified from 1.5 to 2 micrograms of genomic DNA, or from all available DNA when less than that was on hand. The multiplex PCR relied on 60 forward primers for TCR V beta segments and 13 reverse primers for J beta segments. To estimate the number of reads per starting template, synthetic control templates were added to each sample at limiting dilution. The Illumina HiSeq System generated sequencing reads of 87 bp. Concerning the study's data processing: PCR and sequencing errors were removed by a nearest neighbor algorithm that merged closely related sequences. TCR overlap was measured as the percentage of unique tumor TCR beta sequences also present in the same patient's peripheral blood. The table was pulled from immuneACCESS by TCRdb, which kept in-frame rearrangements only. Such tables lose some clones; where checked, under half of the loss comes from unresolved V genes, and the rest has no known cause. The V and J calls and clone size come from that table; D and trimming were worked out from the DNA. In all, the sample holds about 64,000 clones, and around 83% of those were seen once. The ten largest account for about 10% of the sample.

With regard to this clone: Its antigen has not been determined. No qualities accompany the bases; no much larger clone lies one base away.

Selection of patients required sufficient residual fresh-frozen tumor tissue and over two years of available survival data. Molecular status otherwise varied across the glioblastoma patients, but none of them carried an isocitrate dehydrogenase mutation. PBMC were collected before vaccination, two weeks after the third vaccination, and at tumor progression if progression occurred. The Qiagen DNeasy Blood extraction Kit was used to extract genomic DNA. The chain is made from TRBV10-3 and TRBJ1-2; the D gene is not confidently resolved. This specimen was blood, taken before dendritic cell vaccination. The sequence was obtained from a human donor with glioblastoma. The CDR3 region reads CAISDIYGYTF. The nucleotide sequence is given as TGTGCCATCAGTGATATATATGGCTACACCTTC.